This TCR beta chain appears in the sequencing data of a study of blood T cells in healthy people across ages. The CDR3 has 14 amino acids. Per the germline V gene, CDR1 is MNHEY and CDR2 is SVGAGI. The ends were cut back, 6 bases at V and 9 bases at J, with 18 bases in the middle. It was with a sample-barcoded 5' primer and a J-beta primer mix that a second PCR of about 6 to 12 cycles was run. MiXCR was run by TCRdb on the 5' RACE reads, yielding one entry per CDR3 protein. The sample lists around 1,700,000 distinct CDR3 sequences; 25% to 30% were seen once. The chain employs TRBV6-5 and TRBJ1-5; D perhaps matches TRBD1 (6 bases). This clonotype was sampled from a woman in her thirties in good health. The sequenced sample was blood. The CDR3 DNA is TGTGCCAGCAGGCCACAGGGATCCCCCGGGCCCCAGCATTTT. Translating it yields CASRPQGSPGPQHF.